This T cell receptor (beta chain) was captured in a study of shared clonotypes between healthy human individuals. Sequenced by immunoSEQ multiplex PCR; TCRdb stores in-frame clones only, minus some. This table holds about 690,000 clones, 80% to 95% found once. The V and J ends lost 1 base and 5 bases, in that order; junction bases with no gene match: 4. This CDR3 has 14 residues. Looked up from germline, CDR1 is SGHVS and CDR2 is FNYEAQ. The source of this sequence is a man aged 18 to 29 in good health. Some clones in this sample may be carry-over from other donors' samples. The rearrangement uses TRBV7-6 and TRBJ2-7, with 8 bases aligning to TRBD1. The sequenced material came from memory CD8+ T cells from PBMCs. Subset of the sample: CD45RO+ cells pooled with CCR7-negative TemRA cells. CDR3 loop: CASSLGQGYHEQYF. The CDR3 nucleotides read TGTGCCAGCAGCTTAGGACAGGGGTACCACGAGCAGTACTTC.